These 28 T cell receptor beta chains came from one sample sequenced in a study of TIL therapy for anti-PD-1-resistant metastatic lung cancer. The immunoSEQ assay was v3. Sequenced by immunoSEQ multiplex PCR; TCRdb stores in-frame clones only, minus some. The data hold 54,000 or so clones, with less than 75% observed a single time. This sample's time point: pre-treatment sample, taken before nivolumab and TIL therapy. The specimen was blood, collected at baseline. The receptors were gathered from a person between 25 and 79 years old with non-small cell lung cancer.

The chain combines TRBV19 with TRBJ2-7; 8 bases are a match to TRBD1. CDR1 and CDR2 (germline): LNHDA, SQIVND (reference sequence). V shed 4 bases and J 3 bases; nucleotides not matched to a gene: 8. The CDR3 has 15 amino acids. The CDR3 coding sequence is TGTGCCAGTAGTACCCCACAGGGGGGAATCTACGAGCAGTACTTC. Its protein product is CASSTPQGGIYEQYF. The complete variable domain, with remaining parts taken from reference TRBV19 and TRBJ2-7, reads DGGITQSPKYLFRKEGQNVTLSCEQNLNHDAMYWYRQDPGQGLRLIYYSQIVNDFQKGDIAEGYSVSREKKESFPLTVTSAQKNPTAFYLCASSTPQGGIYEQYFGPGTRLTVT.

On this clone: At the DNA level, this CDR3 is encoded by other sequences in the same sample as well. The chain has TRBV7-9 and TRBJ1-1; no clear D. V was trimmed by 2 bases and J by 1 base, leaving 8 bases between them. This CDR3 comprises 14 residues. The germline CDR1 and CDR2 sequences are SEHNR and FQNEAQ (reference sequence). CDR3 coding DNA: TGTGCCAGCAGCTTATTGGGAGGGAACACTGAAGCTTTCTTT. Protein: CASSLLGGNTEAFF. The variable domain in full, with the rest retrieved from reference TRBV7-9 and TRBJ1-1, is DTGVSQNPRHKITKRGQNVTFRCDPISEHNRLYWYRQTLGQGPEFLTYFQNEAQLEKSRLLSDRFSAERPKGSFSTLEIQRTEQGDSAMYLCASSLLGGNTEAFFGQGTRLTVV.

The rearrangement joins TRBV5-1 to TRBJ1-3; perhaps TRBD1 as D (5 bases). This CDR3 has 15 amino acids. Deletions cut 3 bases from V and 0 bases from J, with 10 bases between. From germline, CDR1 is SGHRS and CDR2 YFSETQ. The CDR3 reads CASSSGDFSGNTIYF. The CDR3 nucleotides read TGCGCCAGCAGCTCGGGGGACTTCTCTGGAAACACCATATATTTT.

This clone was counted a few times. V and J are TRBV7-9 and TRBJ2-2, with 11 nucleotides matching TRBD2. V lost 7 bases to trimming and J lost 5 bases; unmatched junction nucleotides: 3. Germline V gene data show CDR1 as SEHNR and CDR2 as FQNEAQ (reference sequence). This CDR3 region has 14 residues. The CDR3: CASIRTSGTGELFF. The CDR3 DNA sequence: TGTGCCAGCATAAGGACTAGCGGGACCGGGGAGCTGTTTTTT.

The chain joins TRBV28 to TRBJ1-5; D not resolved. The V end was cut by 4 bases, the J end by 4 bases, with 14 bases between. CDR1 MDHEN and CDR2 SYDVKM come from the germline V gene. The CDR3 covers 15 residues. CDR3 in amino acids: CASSSDHEANQPQHF. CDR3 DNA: TGTGCCAGCAGTTCCGATCATGAAGCTAATCAGCCCCAGCATTTT.

CDR3: CASSEDGWILNYGYTF. CDR3 bases: TGTGCCAGCAGTGAAGACGGATGGATTCTAAACTATGGCTACACCTTC. The rearrangement joins TRBV2 to TRBJ1-2; D ambiguous. In germline, CDR1 is SNHLY, CDR2 FYNNEI. Trimming shortened V by 1 base and J by 2 bases, and 14 bases separated the two germline ends. There are 16 residues in the CDR3.

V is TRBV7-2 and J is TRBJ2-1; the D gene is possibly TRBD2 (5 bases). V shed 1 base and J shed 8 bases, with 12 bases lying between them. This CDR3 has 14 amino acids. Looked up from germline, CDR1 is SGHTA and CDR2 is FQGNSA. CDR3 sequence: CASSLVASRYEQFF. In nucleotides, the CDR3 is TGTGCCAGCAGCTTAGTAGCTAGCCGGTATGAGCAGTTCTTC.

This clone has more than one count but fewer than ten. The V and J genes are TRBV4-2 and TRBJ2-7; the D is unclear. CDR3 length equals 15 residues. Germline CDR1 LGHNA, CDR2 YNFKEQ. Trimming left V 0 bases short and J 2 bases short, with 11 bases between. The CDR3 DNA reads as TGTGCCAGCAGCCAAGACTACGGTAGTACCTACGAGCAGTACTTC. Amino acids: CASSQDYGSTYEQYF.

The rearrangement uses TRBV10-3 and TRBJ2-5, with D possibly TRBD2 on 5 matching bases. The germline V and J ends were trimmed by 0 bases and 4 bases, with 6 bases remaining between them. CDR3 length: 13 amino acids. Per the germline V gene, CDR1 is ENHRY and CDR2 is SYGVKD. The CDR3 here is CAISESAGETQYF. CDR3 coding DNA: TGTGCCATCAGTGAGTCGGCGGGAGAGACCCAGTACTTC.

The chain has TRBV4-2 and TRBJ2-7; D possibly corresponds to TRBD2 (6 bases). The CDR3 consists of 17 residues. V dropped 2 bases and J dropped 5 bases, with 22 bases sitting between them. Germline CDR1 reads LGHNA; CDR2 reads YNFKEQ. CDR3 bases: TGTGCCAGCAGCCAATCCGGGTTCGGGGGAGGTGTAGACGAGCAGTACTTC. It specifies CASSQSGFGGGVDEQYF.

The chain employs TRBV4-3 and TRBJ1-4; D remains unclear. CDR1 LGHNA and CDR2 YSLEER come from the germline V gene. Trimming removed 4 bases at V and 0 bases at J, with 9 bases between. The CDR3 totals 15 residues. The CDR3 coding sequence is TGCGCCAGCAGCCCCTGGCGGGCAACTAATGAAAAACTGTTTTTT. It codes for CASSPWRATNEKLFF.

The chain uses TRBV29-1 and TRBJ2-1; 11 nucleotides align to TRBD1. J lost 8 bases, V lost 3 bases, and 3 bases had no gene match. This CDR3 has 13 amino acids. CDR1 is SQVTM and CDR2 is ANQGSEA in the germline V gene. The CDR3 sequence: CSVDGTGGDEQFF. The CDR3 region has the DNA TGCAGCGTTGATGGGACAGGGGGTGATGAGCAGTTCTTC.

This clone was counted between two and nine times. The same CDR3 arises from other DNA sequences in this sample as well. The CDR3 nucleotides read TGTGCCAGCAGTTTAGGGGGGAGCAATCAGCCCCAGCATTTT. Its translation: CASSLGGSNQPQHF. The chain links TRBV27 to TRBJ1-5, with D maybe TRBD1 (5 bases). Germline values: CDR1 MNHEY, CDR2 SMNVEV (reference sequence). This CDR3 has 14 amino acids. V was cut by 2 bases and J by 1 base, with 6 bases left in between.

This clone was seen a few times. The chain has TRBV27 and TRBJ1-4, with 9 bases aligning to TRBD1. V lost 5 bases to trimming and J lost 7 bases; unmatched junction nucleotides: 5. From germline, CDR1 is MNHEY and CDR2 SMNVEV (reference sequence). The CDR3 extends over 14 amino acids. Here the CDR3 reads CASSHGTGREKLFF. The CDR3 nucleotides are TGTGCCAGCAGTCACGGGACAGGGCGTGAAAAACTGTTTTTT.

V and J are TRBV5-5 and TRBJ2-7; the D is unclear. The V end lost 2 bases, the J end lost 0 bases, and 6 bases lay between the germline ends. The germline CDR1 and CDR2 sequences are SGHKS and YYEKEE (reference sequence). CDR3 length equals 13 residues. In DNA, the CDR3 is TGTGCCAGCAGCTTCCCAGGCTCCTACGAGCAGTACTTC. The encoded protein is CASSFPGSYEQYF.

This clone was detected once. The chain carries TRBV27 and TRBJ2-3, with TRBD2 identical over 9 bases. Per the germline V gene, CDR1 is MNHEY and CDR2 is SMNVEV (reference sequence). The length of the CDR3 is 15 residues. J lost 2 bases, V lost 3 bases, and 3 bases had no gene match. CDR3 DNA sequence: TGTGCCAGCAGTTTTCTAGCGGGGCACACAGATACGCAGTATTTT. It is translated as CASSFLAGHTDTQYF.

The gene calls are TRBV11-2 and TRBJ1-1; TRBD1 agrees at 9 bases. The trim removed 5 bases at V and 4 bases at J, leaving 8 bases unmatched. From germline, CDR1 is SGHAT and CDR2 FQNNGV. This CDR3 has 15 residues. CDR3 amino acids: CASSRRQGGFTEAFF. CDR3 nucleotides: TGTGCCAGCAGCCGACGACAGGGGGGTTTCACTGAAGCTTTCTTT.

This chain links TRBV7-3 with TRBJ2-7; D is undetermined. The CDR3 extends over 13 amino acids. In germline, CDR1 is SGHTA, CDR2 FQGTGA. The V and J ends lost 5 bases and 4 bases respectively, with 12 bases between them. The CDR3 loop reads CASSTHSSYEQYF. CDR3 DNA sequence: TGTGCCAGCAGCACACACAGCTCATACGAGCAGTACTTC.

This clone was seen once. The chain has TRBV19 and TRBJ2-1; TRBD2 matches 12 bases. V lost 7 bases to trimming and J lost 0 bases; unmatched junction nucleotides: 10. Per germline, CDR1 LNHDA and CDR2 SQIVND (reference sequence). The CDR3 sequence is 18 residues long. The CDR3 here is CASNTSGGLKVSYNEQFF. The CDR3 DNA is TGTGCCAGTAACACTAGCGGGGGGTTGAAAGTCTCCTACAATGAGCAGTTCTTC.

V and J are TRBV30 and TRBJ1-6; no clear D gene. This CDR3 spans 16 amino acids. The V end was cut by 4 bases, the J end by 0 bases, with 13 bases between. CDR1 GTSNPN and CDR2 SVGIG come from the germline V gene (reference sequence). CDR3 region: CAWIPGGSSYNSPLHF. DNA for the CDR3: TGTGCCTGGATCCCAGGAGGGAGCTCCTATAATTCACCCCTCCACTTT.

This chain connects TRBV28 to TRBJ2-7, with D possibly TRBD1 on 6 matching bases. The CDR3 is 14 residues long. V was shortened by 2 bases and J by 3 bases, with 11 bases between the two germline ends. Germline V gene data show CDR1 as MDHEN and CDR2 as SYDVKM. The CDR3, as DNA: TGTGCCAGCAGTTTACCCGGACAGAACTACGAGCAGTACTTC. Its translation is CASSLPGQNYEQYF.

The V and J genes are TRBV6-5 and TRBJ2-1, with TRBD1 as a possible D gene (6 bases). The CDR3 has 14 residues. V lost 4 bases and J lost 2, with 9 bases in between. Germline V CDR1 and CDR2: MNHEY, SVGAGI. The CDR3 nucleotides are TGTGCCAGCAGTTTAAAGGGGGCCTACAATGAGCAGTTCTTC. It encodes CASSLKGAYNEQFF.

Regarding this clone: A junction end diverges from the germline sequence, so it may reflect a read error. The CDR3 here is CASSIGDGGEQGTQYF. Written as DNA, the CDR3 is TGTGCCAGCAGCATAGGGGACGGAGGAGAACAAGGGACCCAGTACTTC. This chain joins TRBV9 and TRBJ2-5; D is perhaps TRBD1 or TRBD2 (5 bases each). Germline-derived CDR1 and CDR2 are SGDLS and YYNGEE. CDR3 length equals 16 residues.

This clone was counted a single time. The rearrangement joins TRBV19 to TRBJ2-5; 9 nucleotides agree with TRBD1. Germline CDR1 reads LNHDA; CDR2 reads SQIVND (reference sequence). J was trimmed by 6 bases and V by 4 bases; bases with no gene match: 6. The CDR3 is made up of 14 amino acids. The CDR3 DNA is TGTGCCAGTAGTAGAGGACAGGGGTCGAAGACCCAGTACTTC. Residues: CASSRGQGSKTQYF.

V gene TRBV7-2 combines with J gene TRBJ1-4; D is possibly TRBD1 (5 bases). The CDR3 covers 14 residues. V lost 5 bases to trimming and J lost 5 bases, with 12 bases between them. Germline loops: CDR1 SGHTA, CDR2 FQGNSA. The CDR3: CASSLRVKNEKLFF. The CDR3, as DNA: TGTGCCAGCAGCCTCAGGGTTAAGAATGAAAAACTGTTTTTT.

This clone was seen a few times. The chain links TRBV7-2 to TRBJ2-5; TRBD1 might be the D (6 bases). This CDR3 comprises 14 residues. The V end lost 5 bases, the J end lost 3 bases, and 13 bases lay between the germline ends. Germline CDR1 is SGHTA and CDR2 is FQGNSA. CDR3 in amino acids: CASSEGQYEETQYF. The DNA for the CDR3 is TGTGCCAGCAGCGAAGGACAGTACGAAGAGACCCAGTACTTC.

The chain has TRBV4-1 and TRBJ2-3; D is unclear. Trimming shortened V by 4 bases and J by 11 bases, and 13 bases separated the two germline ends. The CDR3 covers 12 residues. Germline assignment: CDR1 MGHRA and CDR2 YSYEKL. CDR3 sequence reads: CASSPLYPGQYF. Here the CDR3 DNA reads TGCGCCAGCAGCCCCTTATATCCGGGGCAGTATTTT.

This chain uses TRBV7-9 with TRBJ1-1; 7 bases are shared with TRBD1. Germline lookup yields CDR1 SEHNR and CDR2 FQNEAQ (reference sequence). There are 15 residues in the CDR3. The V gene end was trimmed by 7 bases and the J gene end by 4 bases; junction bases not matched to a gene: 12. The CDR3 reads CASTPGQDQSTEAFF. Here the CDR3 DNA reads TGTGCCAGCACCCCCGGACAGGACCAGAGCACTGAAGCTTTCTTT.